Each of the 21 T cell receptor beta chains below was sequenced from the same sample in a study of blood T cell repertoires in COVID-19. Profiled with immunoSEQ multiplex PCR; TCRdb holds only in-frame clones, not every one. Of roughly 240,000 clones in the sample, more than 75% were seen once. The sample taken for sequencing was PBMCs or T cells enriched from blood (not recorded which). The receptors were sampled from a woman aged 50 to 60 who had recovered from COVID-19.

This clone was picked up a small number of times. The rearrangement links TRBV3-1 (or the pseudogene TRBV3-2) to TRBJ2-3, with 9 nucleotides matching TRBD1. V lost 8 bases to trimming and J lost 1 base; unmatched junction nucleotides: 1. Germline V gene sequence: CDR1 LGHDT, CDR2 YNNKEL (reference sequence). The CDR3 spans 13 residues. The CDR3 loop reads CASRDRGTDTQYF. The CDR3 coding sequence is TGTGCCAGCCGGGACAGGGGCACAGATACGCAGTATTTT.

V and J are TRBV9 and TRBJ1-3; TRBD1 is a possible D gene (6 bases). The CDR3 runs 16 residues. Germline CDR1 and CDR2: SGDLS and YYNGEE. With 0 bases removed from V and 2 bases from J, the gap between germline ends came to 12 bases. CDR3 residues: CASSVDRVVAGNTIYF. CDR3 sequence (DNA): TGTGCCAGCAGCGTAGACAGGGTTGTCGCTGGAAACACCATATATTTT.

This chain connects TRBV7-9 to TRBJ2-1; TRBD2 agrees at 8 bases. The CDR3 loop spans 15 amino acids. Germline CDR1 and CDR2: SEHNR and FQNEAQ (reference sequence). Germline trimming cut 4 bases from V and 8 bases from J; bases unmatched to any gene: 10. In DNA form, the CDR3 reads TGTGCCAGCAGCTCTCCGAATAGCGGGGCTGATGAGCAGTTCTTC. Amino acid sequence: CASSSPNSGADEQFF.

CDR3 loop: CASSFSGGSGNSPLHF. DNA for the CDR3: TGTGCCAGCAGTTTCTCGGGGGGCTCTGGGAATTCACCCCTCCACTTT. The chain carries TRBV28 and TRBJ1-6; TRBD1 might be the D (6 bases). Trimming left V 3 bases short and J 7 bases short, with 16 bases between. This CDR3 spans 16 amino acids. Germline V gives CDR1 MDHEN, CDR2 SYDVKM.

V gene TRBV5-6 combines with J gene TRBJ2-7; no clear D. V was pared by 4 bases and J by 0 bases, with 14 bases between. This CDR3 comprises 15 residues. The V gene's germline CDR1 is SGHDT and CDR2 YYEEEE. DNA of the CDR3: TGTGCCAGCAGCCCTGGAGTGGCAGACTCCTACGAGCAGTACTTC. This gives the protein CASSPGVADSYEQYF.

The gene calls are TRBV28 and TRBJ1-2, with unresolved D. The germline gives CDR1 MDHEN, CDR2 SYDVKM. Trimming cost V 6 bases and J 8 bases, with 10 bases left between them. The CDR3 extends over 11 amino acids. The CDR3 loop is CASSPERGYTF. Written as DNA, the CDR3 is TGTGCCAGCAGCCCCGAGAGGGGCTACACCTTC.

The J gene is TRBJ1-6, the V gene TRBV7-2, with TRBD1 matching 8 bases. This CDR3 spans 16 amino acids. Trimming at V came to 1 base and at J to 6 bases, leaving 5 bases not matched to a gene. Germline V gene sequence: CDR1 SGHTA, CDR2 FQGNSA. CDR3 nucleotide sequence: TGTGCCAGCAGCTTAGAGGGGACAGGCTTTAATTCACCCCTCCACTTT. Its translation: CASSLEGTGFNSPLHF.

The chain employs TRBV7-9 and TRBJ1-2; D gene ambiguous. Trimming pared 5 bases from V and 2 bases from J, leaving 15 bases between. CDR1 SEHNR and CDR2 FQNEAQ come from the germline V gene (reference sequence). The CDR3 is 15 amino acids. This chain's CDR3 is CASSVGRGRNYGYTF. The CDR3 coding sequence is TGTGCCAGCAGCGTGGGTCGGGGTAGGAACTATGGCTACACCTTC.

The V call is TRBV7-2, the J call TRBJ1-4; 11 bases are a match to TRBD1. CDR3 length: 13 residues. Germline V gene sequence: CDR1 SGHTA, CDR2 FQGNSA. Trimming cost V 3 bases and J 14 bases; bases outside gene matches: 5. The CDR3 loop is CASSFFRDRGLFF. CDR3 coding DNA: TGTGCCAGCAGCTTTTTCAGGGACAGGGGGCTGTTTTTT.

This chain connects TRBV25-1 to TRBJ2-5, with TRBD2 matching over 7 bases. CDR3 size: 14 residues. The junction had 6 bases not matched to a gene; V was cut back by 6 bases and J by 2 bases. Germline CDR1 and CDR2: MGHDK and SYGVNS. The CDR3 loop is CASRGLKRQETQYF. The CDR3 coding sequence is TGTGCCAGCAGGGGACTAAAGAGACAAGAGACCCAGTACTTC.

V usage is TRBV6-4 and J usage is TRBJ2-1; D possibly corresponds to TRBD2 (5 bases). Trimming cost V 5 bases and J 7 bases, with 18 bases left between them. Germline V lookup: CDR1 MRHNA, CDR2 SNTAGT. The CDR3 is 15 residues long. Here the CDR3 DNA reads TGTGCCAGCAGTCCTCGGACGGGAAGAGGGAATGAGCAGTTCTTC. This encodes CASSPRTGRGNEQFF.

The CDR3 sequence is CASSLRGFYGYTF. The DNA of the CDR3 is TGTGCCAGCAGCTTGAGGGGATTCTATGGCTACACCTTC. J is TRBJ1-2 and V is TRBV5-6; tentatively, D is TRBD1 (5 bases). CDR3 length: 13 amino acids. CDR1 is SGHDT, CDR2 YYEEEE, per germline. V was cut by 1 base and J by 4 bases, with 8 bases left in between.

This sequence joins TRBV7-2 and TRBJ2-7; TRBD1 matches 7 bases. The germline CDR1 and CDR2 sequences are SGHTA and FQGNSA. This CDR3 has 16 amino acids. The V segment lost 0 bases and the J segment 2 bases; nucleotides outside the gene matches: 7. CDR3 sequence reads: CASSLAGRGFPYEQYF. CDR3 DNA sequence: TGTGCCAGCAGCTTAGCGGGCAGGGGGTTCCCCTACGAGCAGTACTTC. The whole variable domain, filled in from reference TRBV7-2 and TRBJ2-7, reads GAGVSQSPSNKVTEKGKDVELRCDPISGHTALYWYRQSLGQGLEFLIYFQGNSAPDKSGLPSDRFSAERTGGSVSTLTIQRTQQEDSAVYLCASSLAGRGFPYEQYFGPGTRLTVT.

This sequence joins TRBV7-2 and TRBJ2-3; 10 bases fit TRBD2. Trimming took 1 base from V and 3 from J; bases not matched to a gene: 10. The length of the CDR3 is 18 residues. Germline V gene data show CDR1 as SGHTA and CDR2 as FQGNSA. The CDR3 DNA reads as TGTGCCAGCAGCTTAGTAGGGCCAGCGGGAGGGCAGACAGATACGCAGTATTTT. This sequence encodes CASSLVGPAGGQTDTQYF.

The CDR3: CASSPRQVIAEAFF. CDR3 nucleotides: TGTGCCAGTAGTCCACGACAGGTGATAGCGGAAGCTTTCTTT. The chain combines TRBV19 with TRBJ1-1; tentatively, D is TRBD1 (6 bases). Germline loops: CDR1 LNHDA, CDR2 SQIVND (reference sequence). The V gene lost 5 bases and the J gene lost 8 bases, with 18 bases spanning the gap. The CDR3 extends over 14 amino acids.

The chain has TRBV10-2 and TRBJ2-7; 7 bases fit TRBD2. Trimming removed 7 bases from V and 0 bases from J; junction bases left unmatched: 6. This CDR3 comprises 14 residues. CDR1 and CDR2 from the germline V gene are WSHSY and SAAADI. The CDR3 sequence is CASTPAGSSYEQYF. The DNA for the CDR3 is TGCGCCAGCACCCCAGCGGGGTCCTCCTACGAGCAGTACTTC.

The rearrangement links TRBV28 to TRBJ1-2; TRBD1 matches at 7 bases. This CDR3 spans 15 amino acids. Germline assignment: CDR1 MDHEN and CDR2 SYDVKM. V lost 6 bases to trimming and J lost 0 bases; unmatched junction nucleotides: 7. The DNA of the CDR3 is TGTGCCAGCAGCTTAGGGGACAGAACTAACTATGGCTACACCTTC. Translated, it gives CASSLGDRTNYGYTF.

V gene TRBV30 combines with J gene TRBJ2-7, with 7 nucleotides matching TRBD2. The trim removed 2 bases at V and 3 bases at J, leaving 7 bases unmatched. The germline V gene encodes CDR1 GTSNPN and CDR2 SVGIG (reference sequence). The CDR3 has 14 residues. Here the CDR3 reads CAWSFPSGIYEQYF. The CDR3 region has the DNA TGTGCCTGGAGTTTCCCTAGCGGAATCTACGAGCAGTACTTC.

This clone has a handful of counts. The same CDR3 also results from other DNA sequences found in this sample. The chain couples TRBV7-2 to TRBJ1-2, with D maybe TRBD1 (5 bases). Deletions cut 5 bases from V and 3 bases from J, with 10 bases between. Germline CDR1 and CDR2: SGHTA and FQGNSA. The CDR3 spans 13 residues. CDR3 region: CASSLTVDYGYTF. The CDR3 DNA reads as TGTGCCAGCAGCCTGACAGTCGACTATGGCTACACCTTC.

The genes are TRBV15 and TRBJ2-7; 10 bases line up with TRBD2. The germline CDR1 and CDR2 sequences are LNHNV and YYDKDF (reference sequence). The CDR3 length is 13 residues. V lost 5 bases, J lost 4 bases, and 2 bases stayed unmatched. The CDR3 DNA reads as TGTGCCACCAGCGAGGGACTAGCGTACGAGCAGTACTTC. It specifies CATSEGLAYEQYF.

J is TRBJ2-1 and V is TRBV29-1; 13 bases match TRBD2. Unmatched junction bases numbered 11, after V lost 1 base and J lost 8 bases. This CDR3 region has 17 residues. Germline values: CDR1 SQVTM, CDR2 ANQGSEA. The CDR3 DNA is TGCAGCGTTGAAGGTCTGGTCGGACTAGCGGGAGTGTATGAGCAGTTCTTC. Its protein product is CSVEGLVGLAGVYEQFF.